This entry features one T cell receptor beta chain sequence. Its cognate antigen is unknown. This sample is drawn from a study of beta chain features in type 1 diabetes. Study summary: All of the samples together had roughly 110 million sorted cells examined.

The investigators reverse transcribed all of the isolated RNA, so they sequenced expressed TCRB transcripts. Each sample of naive, central memory or regulatory T cells had, on average, roughly 3.6 million reads. Sequenced by immunoSEQ multiplex PCR; TCRdb stores in-frame clones only, minus some. The data contain 300,000 or so clones, roughly 8.8% of them singletons. Notes on the study in general: In all four CD4+ subsets, TCRB CDR3 length was significantly, moderately reduced in type 1 diabetes.

Sorted cells reached over 95% purity in every population. The receptor was derived from a young man with type 1 diabetes. Material: central memory CD4+ T cells from blood.

This CDR3 reads CASSMVRDNYGYTF. CDR3 DNA sequence: TGTGCCAGCAGCATGGTGAGGGATAACTATGGCTACACCTTC. The genes are TRBV6-6 and TRBJ1-2; D call uncertain. Germline V gives CDR1 MNHNY, CDR2 SVGAGI (reference sequence). The CDR3 runs 14 residues. Between the trimmed V and J ends, which lost 6 bases and 1 base, there was a span of 12 bases.